This T cell receptor (beta chain) is from a study of blood T cell repertoires in COVID-19 (TCRdb year 2020). For context, the study as a whole: Samples covering the acute and convalescent phases of COVID-19 were provided by collaborators in the United States, Italy and Spain. The material from the prospective study consisted of cDNA or gDNA derived from T cells, B-cell-depleted T cells, or PBMCs. The dataset comprised deeply sampled blood TCRbeta repertoires from subjects exposed to, actively infected with, or recovered from COVID-19. The repertoires were made available in a free public database intended to serve as a resource for research on the immune response to SARS-CoV-2. Samples were obtained from the ongoing ImmuneRACE study (first 160 participants) and from some 1,200 subjects provided by 6 global collaborators. Sample metadata almost always included a de-identified subject ID, COVID-19 status, age in years and sex. Where available, HLA class I and class II types were taken from metadata supplied by the sample provider and were not determined by assay-based typing.

With respect to this clone: What antigen it recognizes has not been identified. It has no much larger one-base neighbor in the sample; base qualities were not kept.

Collaborating institutions collected whole blood in K2EDTA tubes following their own protocols. For TCRbeta analysis, collaborators shipped samples as frozen whole blood, isolated PBMCs, or DNA extracted from either of those sample types. The full study reports these points: How much clinical and demographic metadata was included differed by source and by participant, and the metadata was provided uncurated.

TCRbeta CDR3 regions were amplified from genomic DNA using the immunoSEQ Assay, a bias-controlled multiplex PCR. Per the authors' processing: Within the assay, amplification of reference gene primers was used to estimate how many nucleated cells each sample contained. To quantify the absolute abundance of each unique TCRbeta CDR3 rearrangement, sequence reads were collapsed and filtered. For each sample, productive Simpson clonality was calculated as the square root of Simpson's diversity index across productive rearrangements. Here the immuneACCESS table is served through TCRdb, limited to in-frame sequences with V and J called. Missing clones are a known gap in these copies; in checked studies unresolved V genes cover under half, and the rest lacks a known reason. Clonal size and the V and J genes are those of that table, whereas D and trimming came from the DNA. Recorded for this sample are around 46,000 clones; 80% to 90% of them occurred a single time. The ten largest clones take up around a sixth of the sample.

V and J are trimmed by 4 bases and 5 bases, and the gene matches miss 4 bases of the junction. The CDR3 runs 15 residues from the cysteine to the phenylalanine. Only the CDR3 region is kept as DNA, spanning 45 bases read in frame from base 1. The germline V gene supplies CDR1 SGDLS and CDR2 YYNGEE. The sequence was collected from a human donor in a cohort sampled during active COVID-19. What was sequenced was peripheral blood. The V and J genes are TRBV9 and TRBJ2-5, and 14 junctional nucleotides match TRBD2. The bases are TGTGCCAGCAGCACGGGGACTAGCGGGAGTGAGACCCAGTACTTC. Its protein is CASSTGTSGSETQYF.